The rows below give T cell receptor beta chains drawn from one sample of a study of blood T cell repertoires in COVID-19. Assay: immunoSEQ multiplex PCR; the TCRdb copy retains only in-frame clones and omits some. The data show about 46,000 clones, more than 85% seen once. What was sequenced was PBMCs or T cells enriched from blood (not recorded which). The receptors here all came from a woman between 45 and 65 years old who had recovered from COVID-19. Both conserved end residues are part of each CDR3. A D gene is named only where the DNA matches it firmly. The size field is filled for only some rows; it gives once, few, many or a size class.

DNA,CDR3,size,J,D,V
TGTGCCAGCAAACCGGACAGGGCCTATTCACCCCTCCACTTT,CASKPDRAYSPLHF,NA,TRBJ1-6,TRBD1,TRBV6-5
TGCGCCAGCAGCTTTTTACCCGGGACTTCCACGCAATCCTACAATGAGCAGTTCTTC,CASSFLPGTSTQSYNEQFF,once,TRBJ2-1,NA,TRBV5-1
TGCGCCAGCAGCCAAGAAGCCACGGGAGGGTACTACGAGCAGTACTTC,CASSQEATGGYYEQYF,NA,TRBJ2-7,TRBD2,TRBV4-3
TGTGCCACCAGCAGCTTCGGGGGGGCTGGGGCCAACGTCCTGACTTTC,CATSSFGGAGANVLTF,NA,TRBJ2-6,TRBD2,TRBV15
TGTGCCAGCAGTCAACCCGGGGGGGGGCGTCTCTACGAGCAGTACTTC,CASSQPGGGRLYEQYF,NA,TRBJ2-7,TRBD2,TRBV28
TGTGCCAGCAGAAAGACAGGGCGTTTTGGTCAGCCCCAGCATTTT,CASRKTGRFGQPQHF,NA,TRBJ1-5,TRBD1,TRBV5-8
TGTGCCAGCAGTCCAACGGGACAGACCTACGAGCAGTACTTC,CASSPTGQTYEQYF,few,TRBJ2-7,TRBD1,TRBV2
TGTGCCAGCAGAAGGGGGGGGCCCGAGAATCAGCCCCAGCATTTT,CASRRGGPENQPQHF,few,TRBJ1-5,NA,TRBV2
TGCAGTGCCACCAGGTGGGATACGCAGTATTTT,CSATRWDTQYF,NA,TRBJ2-3,NA,TRBV20-1
TGTGCCAGCAGTTGGGCCGCATCCAGCTCCTACGAGCAGTACTTC,CASSWAASSSYEQYF,NA,TRBJ2-7,NA,TRBV27
TGTGCCAGCAGTCATCGACAGGGGCGACTGAATGAGCAGTTCTTC,CASSHRQGRLNEQFF,NA,TRBJ2-1,TRBD1,TRBV5-5
TGCGCCAGCAGCTCCTCTTCTTGGGCCAACGTCCTGACTTTC,CASSSSSWANVLTF,NA,TRBJ2-6,NA,TRBV5-1
TGCGCCAGCAGCTCGAGACAGGGGGGAACTAATGAAAAACTGTTTTTT,CASSSRQGGTNEKLFF,NA,TRBJ1-4,TRBD1,TRBV5-1
TGTGCCAGCAGTTACTCGAGAGGCACTGAAGCTTTCTTT,CASSYSRGTEAFF,NA,TRBJ1-1,NA,TRBV6-5